This T cell receptor beta chain was found in a study of control samples from healthy donors and cancer patients. Repertoires were generated with immunoSEQ multiplex PCR, while TCRdb's copy carries only in-frame clones and drops some. The sample has 140,000 to 150,000 clones, 80% to 95% seen once. The J segment lost 6 bases and the V segment lost 8 bases, leaving 14 bases of the junction unmatched. Germline V lookup: CDR1 MDHEN, CDR2 SYDVKM. CDR3 length: 16 residues. The chain recombines TRBV28 with TRBJ1-4; 8 bases line up with TRBD1. Sequencing used blood. This TCR came from a man aged 18 to 30 in good health. CDR3 amino acids: CASSFADRGLDEKLFF. DNA of the CDR3: TGTGCCAGCTCTTTCGCCGACAGGGGTCTCGATGAAAAACTGTTTTTT. Looking up the rest from reference TRBV28 and TRBJ1-4 gives the full variable domain: DVKVTQSSRYLVKRTGEKVFLECVQDMDHENMFWYRQDPGLGLRLIYFSYDVKMKEKGDIPEGYSVSREKKERFSLILESASTNQTSMYLCASSFADRGLDEKLFFGSGTQLSVL.